This TCR beta chain was documented in a study of T-cell reconstitution after alpha-beta-depleted transplantation in children. During its preparation, the TCRbeta library received unique molecular identifiers. TCRdb called the PCR reads again in MiXCR, with one record for every CDR3 protein. This table holds some 120,000 distinct CDR3 sequences, 23% found once. The input for sequencing was PBMCs, mostly from graft donor cells, taken 180 days after TCRalphabeta/CD19-depleted stem cell transplant. The TCR originated in a male patient under 10 years old who had a stem cell transplant for chronic granulomatous disease, so the T cells may come from the graft donor.

The CDR3 DNA sequence: TGTGCCAGCAGCTTAGCTGTCGGGATAGCGGGAACTTACGAGCAGTACTTC. This gives the protein CASSLAVGIAGTYEQYF. The J gene is TRBJ2-7, the V gene TRBV7-2; TRBD2 agrees at 8 bases. The CDR3 length is 17 residues. J lost 4 bases, V lost 0 bases, and 11 bases had no gene match. The germline V gene has CDR1 SGHTA and CDR2 FQGNSA.